This T cell receptor (beta chain) was found in a study of blood T cell repertoires in COVID-19. CDR1 and CDR2 (germline): SNHLY, FYNNEI. Between the trimmed V and J ends, which lost 1 base and 3 bases, there was a span of 12 bases. The CDR3 length is 15 residues. This clone appeared a single time. Sequenced by immunoSEQ multiplex PCR; TCRdb stores in-frame clones only, minus some. The data hold nearly 350,000 clones, with over 80% observed a single time. The chain couples TRBV2 to TRBJ1-2; D might be TRBD1 (5 bases). The sequence came from a woman aged 45-59 years with COVID-19, enrolled during active disease. Sequenced sample: peripheral blood. CDR3 loop: CASSEEGAQDYGYTF. The CDR3 DNA sequence: TGTGCCAGCAGTGAAGAAGGGGCGCAGGACTATGGCTACACCTTC.